The 19 T cell receptor beta chains below all came from one sample that was sequenced in a study of T cell responses to AZD1222 COVID-19 vaccine (dated by TCRdb to the early 2020s). Library prep was done by the immunoSEQ multiplex PCR assay. Imported from immuneACCESS, the table was reduced by TCRdb to in-frame sequences with V and J called. These copies leave out some clones; in studies compared against another copy, an unresolved V gene accounts for under half, and the cause of the remainder is not known. The sample table shows about 94,000 clones, and around 89% are seen once. Of the sample, roughly an eighth is held by the ten largest clones. Read against the paper, the sample's time point label means: about 28 days (+/-7) after the second vaccine dose. Sequenced here: peripheral blood, sampled 28 days after the second AZD1222 dose. These receptors were obtained from an adult who received the AZD1222 COVID-19 vaccine.

CDR3 nucleotides: TGCGCCAGCAGCCAAGATGGGGGGATCGCCCAGGGCTACACCTTC. Amino acid sequence: CASSQDGGIAQGYTF. V gene TRBV4-3 combines with J gene TRBJ1-2; TRBD1 might be the D (5 bases). Germline assignment: CDR1 LGHNA and CDR2 YSLEER. CDR3 size: 15 residues. Between the trimmed V and J ends, which lost 0 bases and 8 bases, there was a span of 16 bases.

This clone was seen only a few times. The rearrangement uses TRBV9 and TRBJ2-1; tentatively, D is TRBD2 (5 bases). The CDR3 consists of 13 residues. The V gene lost 0 bases and the J gene lost 7 bases, with 8 bases spanning the gap. Looked up from germline, CDR1 is SGDLS and CDR2 is YYNGEE. For the CDR3, the DNA is TGTGCCAGCAGCGTAGATGAGGGAAATGAGCAGTTCTTC. Protein sequence: CASSVDEGNEQFF.

This clone was observed a few times. V gene TRBV11-3 combines with J gene TRBJ2-3, with D perhaps matching TRBD1 or TRBD2 (5 bases each). This CDR3 is 17 amino acids long. Germline CDR1 and CDR2: SGHNT and YENEEA. V lost 1 base, J lost 2 bases, and 16 bases lay in between. CDR3: CASSLGALSGHTDTQYF. CDR3 DNA: TGTGCCAGCAGCTTAGGTGCTCTGAGCGGACACACAGATACGCAGTATTTT.

The rearrangement uses TRBV6-4 and TRBJ2-1; 9 bases fit TRBD2. The germline CDR1 and CDR2 sequences are MRHNA and SNTAGT. Trimming took 4 bases from V and 3 from J; bases not matched to a gene: 4. The length of the CDR3 is 15 residues. The CDR3 DNA is TGTGCCAGCAGTGTGGTGCGGGGGGGCTACAATGAGCAGTTCTTC. This gives the protein CASSVVRGGYNEQFF.

The V gene is TRBV7-8, the J gene TRBJ1-1; D not certain. The germline V and J ends were trimmed by 5 bases and 1 base, with 11 bases remaining between them. Germline CDR1 reads SGHVS; CDR2 reads FQNEAQ. The CDR3 is 14 residues long. CDR3 in DNA: TGTGCCAGCAGCCCAACCCGCGCGAACACTGAAGCTTTCTTT. It translates to CASSPTRANTEAFF.

This chain links TRBV19 with TRBJ2-1, with D perhaps TRBD1 (5 bases). V lost 5 bases to trimming and J lost 8 bases, with 16 bases between them. CDR1 is LNHDA and CDR2 is SQIVND in the germline V gene (reference sequence). The CDR3 is 14 amino acids. DNA for the CDR3: TGTGCCAGTAGTTTCCGACAGTCTCGGGATGAGCAGTTCTTC. Its translation is CASSFRQSRDEQFF.

The chain has TRBV4-3 and TRBJ1-6; D remains unclear. V was pared by 0 bases and J by 6 bases, with 12 bases between. The CDR3 spans 16 residues. Germline assignment: CDR1 LGHNA and CDR2 YSLEER. In DNA form, the CDR3 reads TGCGCCAGCAGCCAAGATGTCTACACCGCTAATTCACCCCTCCACTTT. Encoded protein: CASSQDVYTANSPLHF.

The chain combines TRBV24-1 with TRBJ1-6; D possibly corresponds to TRBD1 (5 bases). The CDR3 extends over 17 amino acids. Trimming shortened V by 7 bases and J by 6 bases, and 21 bases separated the two germline ends. From germline, CDR1 is KGHDR and CDR2 SFDVKD. CDR3 sequence reads: CATRQAGQAIPNSPLHF. As DNA, the CDR3 is TGTGCCACCAGACAAGCGGGGCAGGCGATACCTAATTCACCCCTCCACTTT.

Only one count was recorded for this clone. The chain uses TRBV5-5 and TRBJ1-2; a weak D match, TRBD1 (6 bases). CDR1 is SGHKS and CDR2 is YYEKEE in the germline V gene (reference sequence). The CDR3 length is 14 residues. The V and J ends lost 4 bases and 3 bases respectively, with 13 bases between them. The CDR3 reads CASSPSGGHYGYTF. The CDR3 bases are TGTGCCAGCAGCCCCTCGGGGGGCCACTATGGCTACACCTTC.

The rearrangement links TRBV27 to TRBJ1-2; D gene uncertain. CDR1 and CDR2 from the germline V gene are MNHEY and SMNVEV (reference sequence). The length of the CDR3 is 15 residues. V was clipped by 7 bases and J by 0 bases, with 15 bases between them. The CDR3 sequence: CASTPRATANYGYTF. The CDR3 nucleotides read TGTGCCAGCACCCCCCGGGCAACAGCTAACTATGGCTACACCTTC.

This chain joins TRBV19 and TRBJ2-3; no clear D. This CDR3 spans 14 amino acids. The germline V gene encodes CDR1 LNHDA and CDR2 SQIVND (reference sequence). Deletions cut 8 bases from V and 5 bases from J, with 17 bases between. CDR3 nucleotide sequence: TGTGCCAGTTCCCCCGGCCAAAACCGAGATACGCAGTATTTT. Translation: CASSPGQNRDTQYF. The full variable domain, its missing parts supplied by reference TRBV19 and TRBJ2-3, is DGGITQSPKYLFRKEGQNVTLSCEQNLNHDAMYWYRQDPGQGLRLIYYSQIVNDFQKGDIAEGYSVSREKKESFPLTVTSAQKNPTAFYLCASSPGQNRDTQYFGPGTRLTVL.

The rearrangement links TRBV9 to TRBJ2-1; TRBD2 aligns across 7 bases. J was trimmed by 4 bases and V by 0 bases; bases with no gene match: 7. The CDR3 loop spans 16 amino acids. Per germline, CDR1 SGDLS and CDR2 YYNGEE. This chain's CDR3 is CASSVGSSGGYNEQFF. CDR3 coding DNA: TGTGCCAGCAGCGTAGGTTCTAGCGGAGGGTACAATGAGCAGTTCTTC.

This clone was seen just once. This chain joins TRBV6-6 and TRBJ2-1; D is perhaps TRBD2 (5 bases). V was pared by 2 bases and J by 4 bases, with 12 bases between. The CDR3 is 15 residues long. Germline V gene data show CDR1 as MNHNY and CDR2 as SVGAGI (reference sequence). The CDR3 spells CASSYPRGRYNEQFF. The CDR3 DNA sequence: TGTGCCAGCAGTTACCCGAGAGGGCGGTACAATGAGCAGTTCTTC.

The CDR3 spells CASSLGGKTETQYF. The CDR3 DNA reads as TGTGCCAGCAGCCTAGGGGGTAAGACGGAGACCCAGTACTTC. The rearrangement joins TRBV7-2 to TRBJ2-5, with D perhaps TRBD1 (6 bases). The CDR3 spans 14 residues. Germline V gives CDR1 SGHTA, CDR2 FQGNSA. Trimming took off 5 bases at V and 5 bases at J, with 15 bases between the two ends.

This sequence joins TRBV7-2 and TRBJ2-1; D is unclear. The germline CDR1 and CDR2 sequences are SGHTA and FQGNSA. Trimming stripped 0 bases from V and 0 bases from J, with 6 bases between. The CDR3 loop spans 15 amino acids. The DNA for the CDR3 is TGTGCCAGCAGCTTAGCAGCAAGCTCCTACAATGAGCAGTTCTTC. It yields the protein CASSLAASSYNEQFF.

This clone was seen just once. This chain uses TRBV28 with TRBJ1-5; D unclear. V gave up 4 bases and J gave up 4 bases, with 8 bases separating them. Germline V CDR1 and CDR2: MDHEN, SYDVKM. This CDR3 is 13 amino acids long. Here the CDR3 DNA reads TGTGCCAGCAGTTGGCGGTTGAATCAGCCCCAGCATTTT. Protein sequence: CASSWRLNQPQHF.

The chain recombines TRBV30 with TRBJ2-7; 7 bases fit TRBD1. The CDR3 totals 15 residues. Germline CDR1 GTSNPN, CDR2 SVGIG (reference sequence). V trimming: 3 bases; J trimming: 0 bases; junction bases outside the gene matches: 8. CDR3 loop: CAWSLGTDYSYEQYF. The CDR3, as DNA: TGTGCCTGGAGCCTCGGGACAGATTACTCCTACGAGCAGTACTTC. Drawing the rest from reference TRBV30 and TRBJ2-7, the complete variable domain is SQTIHQWPATLVQPVGSPLSLECTVEGTSNPNLYWYRQAAGRGLQLLFYSVGIGQISSEVPQNLSASRPQDRQFILSSKKLLLSDSGFYLCAWSLGTDYSYEQYFGPGTRLTVT.

This clone has only a few counts. This chain joins TRBV2 and TRBJ2-7; TRBD1 matches at 10 bases. J lost 4 bases, V lost 2 bases, and 5 bases had no gene match. The germline V gene encodes CDR1 SNHLY and CDR2 FYNNEI. This CDR3 is 15 amino acids long. Written as DNA, the CDR3 is TGTGCCAGCAGTGAATACGGACAGGGGGGATACGAGCAGTACTTC. It specifies CASSEYGQGGYEQYF. Together with reference TRBV2 and TRBJ2-7, the CDR3 gives the full variable domain: EPEVTQTPSHQVTQMGQEVILRCVPISNHLYFYWYRQILGQKVEFLVSFYNNEISEKSEIFDDQFSVERPDGSNFTLKIRSTKLEDSAMYFCASSEYGQGGYEQYFGPGTRLTVT.

The CDR3 reads CASSVGTAGEKLFF. The DNA for the CDR3 is TGTGCCAGCAGCGTTGGTACAGCCGGCGAAAAACTGTTTTTT. The V gene is TRBV9, the J gene TRBJ1-4; D not certain. Per germline, CDR1 SGDLS and CDR2 YYNGEE. CDR3 length: 14 residues. Trimming cost V 2 bases and J 8 bases, with 13 bases left between them.